The rows below give T cell receptor beta chains drawn from one sample of a study of shared clonotypes between healthy human individuals. Using immunoSEQ multiplex PCR, the repertoire was profiled, and TCRdb retains in-frame clones only, with some absent. This table holds around 2,000,000 clones, about 95% found once. The sequenced sample consisted of naive CD8+ T cells sorted from blood. The source is a man aged 18 to 35 in good health. Each CDR3 is given with its conserved first and last residue. The order of the fields is J gene, D gene, clone size, V gene, CDR3 protein, CDR3 DNA. A D gene is named only where the DNA matches it firmly. Rows give clone size only sometimes, using once, few, many, or a class for an expanded clone.

>TRBJ2-5|TRBD2|NA|TRBV2
CASSERAGGQETQYF
TGTGCCAGCAGTGAACGAGCGGGGGGGCAAGAGACCCAGTACTTC
>TRBJ2-2|NA|NA|TRBV7-9
CASSLEGRGLGELFF
TGTGCCAGCAGCTTAGAAGGCCGGGGGCTCGGGGAGCTGTTTTTT
>TRBJ2-3|TRBD2|NA|TRBV10-2
CASSDRSVSSGMSTDTQYF
TGCGCCAGCAGTGATCGGTCGGTCTCTAGCGGGATGAGCACAGATACGCAGTATTTT
>TRBJ1-1|NA|NA|TRBV19
CASSIDGEHTEAFF
TGTGCCAGTAGTATTGACGGGGAGCACACTGAAGCTTTCTTT
>TRBJ2-5|NA|NA|TRBV6-1
CASSEYSVVGQETQYF
TGTGCCAGCAGTGAATACAGTGTTGTGGGCCAAGAGACCCAGTACTTC
>TRBJ2-7|NA|NA|TRBV10-2
CASSFLGLDYEQYF
TGCGCCAGCAGCTTCCTGGGACTGGACTACGAGCAGTACTTC
>TRBJ2-7|TRBD1|NA|TRBV6-1
CASSEPLKGRQGVSEQYF
TGTGCCAGCAGTGAACCTCTAAAGGGGAGACAGGGGGTTTCCGAGCAGTACTTC
>TRBJ1-2|NA|NA|TRBV11-2
CASSLDPGVTGYTF
TGTGCCAGCAGCTTAGATCCCGGGGTAACTGGCTACACCTTC
>TRBJ2-3|TRBD2|NA|TRBV6-5
CASSRREGGTDTQYF
TGTGCCAGCAGTCGGCGGGAGGGGGGCACAGATACGCAGTATTTT
>TRBJ1-2|NA|NA|TRBV29-1
CSVVFTAEYGYTF
TGCAGCGTTGTATTTACAGCCGAATATGGCTACACCTTC
>TRBJ2-3|TRBD2|NA|TRBV6-1
CASSEGRGEVYTQYF
TGTGCCAGCAGTGAAGGGCGGGGGGAGGTTTATACGCAGTATTTT
>TRBJ1-5|TRBD1|NA|TRBV2
CASRATGVNQPQHF
TGTGCCAGCAGGGCTACAGGGGTGAATCAGCCCCAGCATTTT
>TRBJ1-1|NA|NA|TRBV4-1
CASSPYRDTMNTEAFF
TGCGCCAGCAGCCCTTACAGGGACACGATGAACACTGAAGCTTTCTTT
>TRBJ1-1|NA|NA|TRBV30
CAWSVQGLNTEAFF
TGTGCCTGGAGTGTACAAGGCTTGAACACTGAAGCTTTCTTT
>TRBJ1-1|NA|NA|TRBV6-5
CASSYSPGTEAFF
TGTGCCAGCAGTTACTCGCCAGGCACTGAAGCTTTCTTT
>TRBJ1-5|NA|NA|TRBV28
CASTNQGFWQPQHF
TGTGCCAGCACCAACCAGGGTTTCTGGCAGCCCCAGCATTTT
>TRBJ2-7|TRBD2|NA|TRBV7-9
CASSTLVGASGYEQYF
TGTGCCAGCAGCACACTCGTGGGCGCTAGCGGCTACGAGCAGTACTTC
>TRBJ1-2|NA|few|TRBV6-1
CASSGPSNYGYTF
TGTGCCAGCAGTGGGCCGTCTAACTATGGCTACACCTTC
>TRBJ2-1|NA|NA|TRBV5-6
CASSFPPVGNEQFF
TGTGCCAGCAGCTTTCCCCCGGTAGGCAATGAGCAGTTCTTC
>TRBJ2-1|NA|NA|TRBV4-3
CASSLTQGNEQFF
TGCGCCAGCAGCCTAACCCAAGGCAATGAGCAGTTCTTC
>TRBJ1-1|NA|NA|TRBV29-1
CSVEIVGGANTEAFF
TGCAGCGTTGAAATAGTTGGGGGGGCCAACACTGAAGCTTTCTTT
>TRBJ1-4|TRBD1|NA|TRBV29-1
CSVVLQGEEKLFF
TGCAGCGTTGTTTTACAGGGGGAAGAAAAACTGTTTTTT
>TRBJ2-3|NA|NA|TRBV4-2
CASSQTSPDTQYF
TGTGCCAGCAGCCAAACTAGTCCAGATACGCAGTATTTT
>TRBJ1-5|NA|few|TRBV19
CASSIDLGEPQHF
TGTGCCAGTAGTATAGACCTGGGGGAGCCCCAGCATTTT
>TRBJ2-7|NA|NA|TRBV15
CATSPTGNPYEQYF
TGTGCCACCAGTCCAACAGGGAACCCCTACGAGCAGTACTTC
>TRBJ2-5|NA|NA|TRBV2
CASSDSVPETQYF
TGTGCCAGCAGTGATAGTGTCCCGGAGACCCAGTACTTC
>TRBJ1-6|NA|NA|TRBV19
CASSLMDSARNSPLHF
TGTGCCAGTAGTCTCATGGACTCCGCGAGGAATTCACCCCTCCACTTT
>TRBJ2-1|NA|once|TRBV6-6
CASSYSIVNEQFF
TGTGCCAGCAGTTACTCGATAGTCAATGAGCAGTTCTTC
>TRBJ1-4|TRBD1|once|TRBV7-9
CASSHNRGREKLFF
TGTGCCAGCAGCCACAACAGGGGGCGAGAAAAACTGTTTTTT
>TRBJ2-7|NA|NA|TRBV7-9
CASSLGRNEQYF
TGTGCCAGCAGCTTAGGACGGAACGAGCAGTACTTC
>TRBJ1-4|TRBD1|NA|TRBV11-2
CASSPDRGGEKLFF
TGTGCCAGCAGCCCGGACAGGGGGGGTGAAAAACTGTTTTTT
>TRBJ2-1|TRBD2|once|TRBV14
CASSQVVPGRSSYNEQFF
TGTGCCAGCAGCCAAGTGGTTCCCGGGAGGTCTTCCTACAATGAGCAGTTCTTC
>TRBJ1-2|NA|NA|TRBV6-5
CASSYSVEGDDGYTF
TGTGCCAGCAGTTATTCCGTGGAGGGGGATGATGGCTACACCTTC
>TRBJ2-2|TRBD1|NA|TRBV13
CASRQGAAGELFF
TGTGCCAGCAGGCAGGGGGCGGCCGGGGAGCTGTTTTTT
>TRBJ2-1|TRBD2|NA|TRBV2
CASSEGLAGVSYNEQFF
TGTGCCAGCAGTGAGGGACTAGCGGGGGTCTCCTACAATGAGCAGTTCTTC
>TRBJ2-7|NA|once|TRBV19
CASSITSRGNIYEQYF
TGTGCCAGTAGTATAACCAGTCGGGGTAATATTTACGAGCAGTACTTC
>TRBJ2-7|NA|NA|TRBV7-9
CASSFVLDNSYEQYF
TGTGCCAGCAGCTTCGTCCTGGACAACTCCTACGAGCAGTACTTC
>TRBJ2-7|NA|once|TRBV11-2
CASSGGPGTYEQYF
TGTGCCAGCAGCGGAGGACCTGGCACCTACGAGCAGTACTTC
>TRBJ2-2|TRBD1|NA|TRBV11-2
CASSPLGGSNTGELFF
TGTGCCAGCAGCCCTCTAGGGGGCTCGAACACCGGGGAGCTGTTTTTT
>TRBJ1-4|TRBD1|NA|TRBV27
CASSSPDRGLEKLFF
TGTGCCAGCAGTTCCCCGGACAGGGGGCTTGAAAAACTGTTTTTT
>TRBJ2-7|NA|NA|TRBV6-1
CASSESWPGSYEQYF
TGTGCCAGCAGTGAAAGTTGGCCCGGCTCCTACGAGCAGTACTTC
>TRBJ2-1|TRBD2|NA|TRBV29-1
CSELAAYNEQFF
TGCAGCGAACTAGCGGCATACAATGAGCAGTTCTTC
>TRBJ2-1|NA|NA|TRBV7-2
CASSFSGVNEQFF
TGTGCCAGCAGCTTCTCAGGGGTCAATGAGCAGTTCTTC
>TRBJ2-2|NA|NA|TRBV19
CASYRDTGELFF
TGTGCCAGTTACAGGGACACCGGGGAGCTGTTTTTT
>TRBJ2-7|TRBD1|NA|TRBV29-1
CSVDLGTGSYEQYF
TGCAGCGTTGACCTCGGGACAGGGTCCTACGAGCAGTACTTC
>TRBJ2-1|TRBD2|NA|TRBV4-3
CASSQEAGVSYNEQFF
TGCGCCAGCAGCCAAGAAGCGGGAGTTTCATACAATGAGCAGTTCTTC
>TRBJ2-1|NA|NA|TRBV6-5
CASSYYDRGELDEQFF
TGTGCCAGCAGTTATTACGACCGGGGAGAACTCGATGAGCAGTTCTTC
>TRBJ2-3|TRBD2|NA|TRBV13
CASSSTSTSGGTDTQYF
TGTGCCAGCAGCTCGACCTCGACTAGCGGGGGGACAGATACGCAGTATTTT
>TRBJ2-7|NA|NA|TRBV12-5
CASGLVRRDGYEQYF
TGTGCTAGTGGTTTGGTGAGGCGGGATGGCTACGAGCAGTACTTC
>TRBJ1-4|TRBD1|NA|TRBV4-1
CASSPRGQGAMREKLFF
TGCGCCAGCAGCCCAAGAGGACAGGGGGCAATGAGAGAAAAACTGTTTTTT
>TRBJ2-3|NA|NA|TRBV7-8
CASSSLRGATDTQYF
TGTGCCAGCAGCTCCCTTAGAGGAGCCACAGATACGCAGTATTTT
>TRBJ2-3|NA|once|TRBV4-1
CASSQYIFEDTQYF
TGCGCCAGCAGCCAGTACATTTTCGAAGATACGCAGTATTTT
>TRBJ2-7|NA|NA|TRBV18
CASSPSRDGTYEQYF
TGTGCCAGCTCACCATCTCGGGACGGGACCTACGAGCAGTACTTC
>TRBJ1-2|NA|NA|TRBV20-1
CTGDYGYTF
TGCACGGGGGATTATGGCTACACCTTC